The entry below describes one T cell receptor beta chain. Its matching antigen is unknown. This specimen belongs to a study of T cell responses to AZD1222 COVID-19 vaccine. The CDR3 runs 15 residues. Germline trimming cut 2 bases from V and 2 bases from J; bases unmatched to any gene: 6. The germline V gene encodes CDR1 MNHEY and CDR2 SMNVEV (reference sequence). Regarding the study as a whole: Baseline testing showed seropositivity in only six or seven AZD1222 recipients. Only after the peak T cell response were repertoires sampled. Nearly half of the spike-specific TCRs reportedly recognize variant regions that carry no mutations. Spike-specific TCRs gained breadth and depth after people received two AZD1222 doses.

Assay: immunoSEQ multiplex PCR; the TCRdb copy retains only in-frame clones and omits some. The sample lists 160,000 or so clones, around 90% occurring once. This rearrangement joins TRBV27 to TRBJ2-7; TRBD1 matches 7 bases. This sequence was found in an adult in good health. Sequencing used peripheral blood, obtained on day 0 of AZD1222 vaccination. CDR3: CASSLRAGGPYEQYF. The CDR3, as DNA: TGTGCCAGCAGTTTACGGGCAGGGGGTCCCTACGAGCAGTACTTC.